Listed below are T cell receptor beta chains from one sample, sequenced in a study of cytomegalovirus exposure and HLA in healthy donors. Sequencing was performed with immunoSEQ multiplex PCR; in TCRdb, only in-frame clones are kept and a portion is missing. Its listing shows around 150,000 clones. Sequencing was performed on PBMCs. The receptors come from an older woman in good health and CMV-seronegative. The CDR3 runs from the conserved cysteine through the conserved F or W.

J gene	V gene	CDR3 protein
TRBJ1-2	TRBV19	CASTGTGVRNYGYTF
TRBJ2-6	TRBV5-4	CASSLGREFSGANVLTF
TRBJ1-3	TRBV9	CASSLSSGNTIYF
TRBJ1-1	TRBV7-8	CASSPDRGSEAFF
TRBJ2-7	TRBV7-9	CASSSSGTGGREQYF
TRBJ2-7	TRBV7-2	CASSPRRVSDEQYF
TRBJ1-2	TRBV28	CASSLRSSGYGYTF
TRBJ1-2	TRBV5-4	CASSLAGRGDGYTF
TRBJ1-4	TRBV12-5	CASGLRLGQGPTNEKLFF
TRBJ1-5	TRBV6-1	CASREGVYQPQHF
TRBJ2-2	TRBV18	CASSPRQVTGELFF
TRBJ2-7	TRBV6-5	CASSSRTASYEQYF
TRBJ2-7	TRBV18	CASSLLAGRTYEQYF
TRBJ2-1	TRBV19	CASSFSVAENEQFF
TRBJ2-7	TRBV9	CASATGLAGIEQYF
TRBJ1-1	TRBV5-1	CASSRGQGRDTEAFF
TRBJ1-1	TRBV19	CASIGWTEAFF
TRBJ2-7	TRBV10-1	CASSELGGPSYEQYF
TRBJ1-1	TRBV6-5	CASSYGGQPNTEAFF
TRBJ1-1	TRBV7-9	CASTTGNTEAFF
TRBJ1-2	TRBV29-1	CSVDGGGTGGTGYTF
TRBJ1-1	TRBV7-3	CASSLKGTTGWETEAFF
TRBJ1-2	TRBV7-9	CASSKNLAYGYTF
TRBJ1-6	TRBV2	CASSSDRVGYNSPLHF
TRBJ2-2	TRBV5-4	CASSPRGGDLGGELFF
TRBJ1-1	TRBV11-2	CASSLKGQAQNTEAFF
TRBJ2-2	TRBV6-5	CASRPQGLGTGELFF
TRBJ1-5	TRBV12-5	CASGLGFGDNQPQHF
TRBJ2-3	TRBV29-1	CSVVLLRGNRDTQYF
TRBJ2-1	TRBV7-9	CASSSGLAGGYEQFF
TRBJ1-4	TRBV4-2	CASSLSNSAGHREKLFF
TRBJ2-1	TRBV6-5	CASSYLAGEFNEQFF
TRBJ1-1	TRBV10-3	CAISVGQGGKKAFF
TRBJ1-1	TRBV7-9	CASSSPERYTEAFF
TRBJ2-5	TRBV5-4	CASSPGLNRGETQYF
TRBJ2-7	TRBV5-1	CASSLVAGVASSYEQYF
TRBJ2-5	TRBV6-5	CASSLSGGETQYF
TRBJ2-2	TRBV7-3	CASSIEGNTGELFF
TRBJ2-4	TRBV6-6	CASSYPGGLTKNIQYF
TRBJ2-5	TRBV7-6	CASSLVTIQETQYF
TRBJ1-1	TRBV5-1	CASSLGQTEAFF
TRBJ2-2	TRBV7-7	CASSPGTARGELFF
TRBJ1-1	TRBV5-1	CASSRDRANTEAFF
TRBJ1-2	TRBV5-1	CASSPDSHGYTF
TRBJ1-3	TRBV11-2	CASSRLGNTIYF
TRBJ2-7	TRBV5-6	CASSLGSASGQYF
TRBJ2-1	TRBV9	CASSPTVYNEQFF
TRBJ2-7	TRBV5-4	CASSLDREGEQYF